This TCR beta chain was retrieved from a study of blood T cell repertoires in COVID-19 (TCRdb year 2020). Context from the whole study: Collaborator samples came from the United States, Italy and Spain and covered acute and convalescent phases of COVID-19. HLA class I and class II types, where available, came from metadata supplied by the sample provider rather than from assay-based typing. A de-identified subject ID, COVID-19 status, age in years and sex were almost always included in the sample metadata. Subjects who had been exposed to COVID-19, were actively infected with it, or had recovered from it provided the deeply sampled blood TCRbeta repertoires that made up the dataset. The repertoires were made available in a free public database intended to serve as a resource for research on the immune response to SARS-CoV-2. Samples came from the ongoing ImmuneRACE study (first 160 participants) plus 1,254 subjects from 6 global collaborators. The prospective study material was composed of cDNA or gDNA derived from T cells, B-cell-depleted T cells, or PBMCs. Here is what the overall study found, with its caveats: How much clinical and demographic metadata was included differed by source and by participant, and the metadata was provided uncurated.

Collaborating institutions collected whole blood in K2EDTA tubes following their own protocols. For TCRbeta analysis, collaborator samples were shipped as frozen whole blood, as isolated PBMCs, or as DNA extracted from either sample type. From its cysteine to its phenylalanine, the CDR3 spans 17 amino acids. The read is trimmed to its CDR3 DNA, 51 bases read in frame from base 1. The germline V gene specifies KGHSH as CDR1 and LQKENI as CDR2. The germline V and J ends show losses of 2 bases and 3 bases respectively, and no gene match explains 11 bases of the junction. TCRbeta CDR3 regions were amplified from genomic DNA using the immunoSEQ Assay, a bias-controlled multiplex PCR. The authors processed their data as follows. The number of nucleated cells in each sample was estimated by amplification of reference gene primers within the assay. To quantify the absolute abundance of each unique TCRbeta CDR3 rearrangement, sequence reads were collapsed and filtered. For each sample, productive Simpson clonality was calculated as the square root of Simpson's diversity index over productive rearrangements. What TCRdb holds here is the immuneACCESS table cut down to in-frame rearrangements. Part of the clones is not present; checked against another copy, under half of the missing clones reflect an unresolved V gene, and the others are unexplained. The DNA gave D and trimming, while V, J and clone size come from that table. A total of about 150,000 clones appear in this sample, 78% of them only once. The top ten constitute approximately 13% of the sample.

Comment on this clone: It has no known antigen specificity. Per-base quality was not reported, and no clone a single base away is much larger than it.

The sequence links TRBV18 to TRBJ1-1; 8 of the junction bases match TRBD1. The sequence derives from a woman over 75 with acute or convalescent COVID-19. Source material: peripheral blood. CDR3 protein: CASSPAISWGQDTEAFF. Here is the DNA: TGTGCCAGCTCACCAGCGATTTCATGGGGACAGGACACTGAAGCTTTCTTT.